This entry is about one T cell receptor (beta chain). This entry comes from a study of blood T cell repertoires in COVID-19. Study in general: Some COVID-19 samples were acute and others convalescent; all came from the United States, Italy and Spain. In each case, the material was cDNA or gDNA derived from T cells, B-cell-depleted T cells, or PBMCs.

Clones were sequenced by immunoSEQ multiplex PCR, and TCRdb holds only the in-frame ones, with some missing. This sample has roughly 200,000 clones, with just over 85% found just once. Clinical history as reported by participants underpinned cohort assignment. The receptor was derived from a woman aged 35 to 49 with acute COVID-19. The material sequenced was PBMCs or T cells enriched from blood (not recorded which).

DNA of the CDR3: TGTGCCTCCTCCGACAGCAGTTATAATTCACCCCTCCACTTT. The encoded protein is CASSDSSYNSPLHF. V usage is TRBV25-1 and J usage is TRBJ1-6; D is possibly TRBD1 (5 bases). Trimming cost V 11 bases and J 4 bases, with 15 bases left between them. CDR3 length equals 14 residues. Germline CDR1 reads MGHDK; CDR2 reads SYGVNS.